The entry below gives a single TCR beta chain sequence along with its context. The antigen is unknown. The sample belongs to a study of T cell responses to AZD1222 COVID-19 vaccine. Study information: Pooling of second doses given at about 4 or about 12 weeks was done.

Losses at the gene ends were 4 bases for V and 4 bases for J; bases not matched to a gene: 8. Germline CDR1 reads MNHEY; CDR2 reads SVGEGT. CDR3 length equals 17 residues. Study-wide findings and caveats: Only a handful of AZD1222 recipients were seropositive at baseline. Donors were chiefly white British, with a greater number of females, and clonal diversity was perhaps underestimated.

The assay was immunoSEQ multiplex PCR, and TCRdb's table has in-frame clones only and misses some. The repertoire has 96,000 or so clones, approximately 87% of them found once; the top ten carry approximately 30%. Sequenced material: peripheral blood, taken on day 0 of AZD1222 vaccination. The V call is TRBV6-2 or TRBV6-3, the J call TRBJ2-2, with TRBD2 identical over 11 bases. This clonotype was sampled from an adult in good health. The CDR3 DNA follows: TGTGCCAGCAGTTCAACCAGACTAGCGGGGAGCACCGGGGAGCTGTTTTTT. This encodes CASSSTRLAGSTGELFF.